This T cell receptor (beta chain) came from a study of cytomegalovirus exposure and HLA in healthy donors. Study results and limitations: Later, an analysis showed that TCR beta chains associated with HLA were more clonally expanded than others that were equally common.

As concerns this clone: Its antigen is not known.

This CDR3 is 15 amino acids long. The germline V gene encodes CDR1 LNHDA and CDR2 SQIVND (reference sequence). The junction had 4 bases not matched to a gene; V was cut back by 3 bases and J by 5 bases. PCR primers comprised 60 Vbeta and 13 Jbeta primers. The repertoire was sequenced with immunoSEQ multiplex PCR; TCRdb's copy has only in-frame clones and lacks some. Of 100,000 to 150,000 clones listed, around 68% are singletons. The chain employs TRBV19 and TRBJ1-2, with TRBD1 matching 12 bases. This sequence originates from a man in his forties in good health and CMV-seropositive. Sequencing used PBMCs. Here the CDR3 reads CASSITGQGAYGYTF. For the CDR3, the DNA is TGTGCCAGTAGTATTACGGGACAGGGGGCTTATGGCTACACCTTC.